This record covers a single T cell receptor (beta chain). This sample is drawn from a study of shared T cell receptors in the human thymus. The CDR3 consists of 13 residues. Germline CDR1 SGHKS, CDR2 YYEKEE (reference sequence). The V and J ends lost 4 bases and 5 bases, in that order; junction bases with no gene match: 6. Using immunoSEQ multiplex PCR, the repertoire was profiled, and TCRdb retains in-frame clones only, with some absent. The sample lists almost 550,000 clones, around 78% occurring once. The data also belong to a second study, concerning human thymus T cells.

The chain links TRBV5-5 to TRBJ2-7, with 7 bases identical to TRBD1. Sequences were obtained from thymocytes. The sequence was obtained from a boy less than two years old with a congenital heart defect. The CDR3 region is CASSPGQIHEQYF. In DNA, the CDR3 is TGTGCCAGCAGCCCGGGACAGATCCACGAGCAGTACTTC.